The 18 T cell receptor beta chains reported below all come from one sample, sequenced in a study of shared clonotypes between healthy human individuals. Data came from immunoSEQ multiplex PCR; TCRdb stores just in-frame clones and leaves some out. Among 2 million to 3 million clones listed, over 85% were seen once. The material sequenced was naive CD4+ T cells from PBMCs. The subset here: CD45RA+ positively selected. These receptors came from a man younger than 30 in good health. Some clones in this sample may be carry-over from other donors' samples.

The V call is TRBV7-8, the J call TRBJ2-1, with D tentatively TRBD2 (6 bases). Germline CDR1 SGHVS, CDR2 FQNEAQ. V lost 5 bases, J lost 12 bases, and 17 bases lay in between. The CDR3 runs to 13 residues. The CDR3 here is CASSPQTSWGQFF. The CDR3 DNA sequence: TGTGCCAGCAGCCCTCAGACTAGTTGGGGGCAGTTCTTC.

Of note for this clone: Other DNA sequences in the same sample also yield this CDR3. V gene TRBV28 combines with J gene TRBJ1-5, with unresolved D. Germline V gives CDR1 MDHEN, CDR2 SYDVKM. The germline V and J ends were trimmed by 8 bases and 6 bases, with 2 bases remaining between them. The CDR3 is 9 residues long. CDR3 nucleotides: TGTGCCAGCGGTCAGCCCCAGCATTTT. Its translation is CASGQPQHF.

The CDR3 coding sequence is TGTGCCAGCAGCCCGACAGCAACCTACAATGAGCAGTTCTTC. This translates into CASSPTATYNEQFF. The V call is TRBV7-3, the J call TRBJ2-1, with D perhaps matching TRBD1 (5 bases). The CDR3 contains 14 residues. V lost 5 bases and J 2 bases, leaving 10 bases between the germline ends. Germline CDR1 is SGHTA and CDR2 is FQGTGA.

The chain employs TRBV10-1 and TRBJ2-7; 7 nucleotides agree with TRBD1. This CDR3 spans 14 amino acids. The germline gives CDR1 WNHNN, CDR2 SYGVQD (reference sequence). The V gene end was trimmed by 0 bases and the J gene end by 5 bases; junction bases not matched to a gene: 4. The CDR3 DNA reads as TGCGCCAGCAGTGAGTCGAAACAGGGGAACGAGCAGTACTTC. Protein: CASSESKQGNEQYF.

The J gene is TRBJ2-7, the V gene TRBV28; 12 nucleotides line up with TRBD2. The CDR3 is made up of 16 amino acids. Germline lookup yields CDR1 MDHEN and CDR2 SYDVKM. J gave up 4 bases and V 7 bases, and 11 bases lay outside the gene matches. CDR3 loop: CASIPRGTSGRYEQYF. CDR3 DNA: TGTGCCAGCATTCCTCGGGGCACTAGCGGGAGGTACGAGCAGTACTTC.

The V call is TRBV6-1, the J call TRBJ1-1; no clear D. CDR1 MNHNS and CDR2 SASEGT come from the germline V gene. The V gene lost 1 base and the J gene lost 3 bases, with 6 bases spanning the gap. The CDR3 covers 13 residues. The CDR3 is CASSEGPYTEAFF. CDR3 bases: TGTGCCAGCAGTGAAGGCCCCTACACTGAAGCTTTCTTT.

This clone was observed a single time. The chain employs TRBV7-8 and TRBJ1-4; maybe TRBD1 (6 bases). CDR3 length: 16 amino acids. The V gene's germline CDR1 is SGHVS and CDR2 FQNEAQ. V was trimmed by 1 base and J by 8 bases, leaving 17 bases between them. The CDR3 reads CASSLVGAGEEEKLFF. In DNA form, the CDR3 reads TGTGCCAGCAGCTTAGTAGGGGCAGGGGAAGAGGAAAAACTGTTTTTT. The complete variable domain, with remaining parts taken from reference TRBV7-8 and TRBJ1-4, reads GAGVSQSPRYKVAKRGQDVALRCDPISGHVSLFWYQQALGQGPEFLTYFQNEAQLDKSGLPSDRFFAERPEGSVSTLKIQRTQQEDSAVYLCASSLVGAGEEEKLFFGSGTQLSVL.

This clone was recorded once. V usage is TRBV27 and J usage is TRBJ2-3; D is undetermined. Germline V gives CDR1 MNHEY, CDR2 SMNVEV (reference sequence). V was trimmed by 6 bases and J by 1 base, leaving 8 bases between them. CDR3 length: 13 amino acids. This chain's CDR3 is CASSRKGTDTQYF. CDR3 sequence (DNA): TGTGCCAGCAGCCGGAAAGGCACAGATACGCAGTATTTT.

The genes are TRBV27 and TRBJ1-5, with D tentatively TRBD1 (5 bases). V was pared by 4 bases and J by 15 bases, with 31 bases between. The CDR3 covers 17 residues. CDR1 MNHEY and CDR2 SMNVEV come from the germline V gene (reference sequence). The CDR3 bases are TGTGCCAGCAGTTCACTCAGGGCAGGACTGTGGACTATTACTATGCATTTT. This codes for CASSSLRAGLWTITMHF.

CDR3 nucleotide sequence: TGTGCCAGCAGTAAACTACCCGGAAGGGACTATCGCACCGGGGAGCTGTTTTTT. Its translation: CASSKLPGRDYRTGELFF. The V call is TRBV27, the J call TRBJ2-2; 7 nucleotides agree with TRBD2. Per germline, CDR1 MNHEY and CDR2 SMNVEV (reference sequence). This CDR3 is built from 18 residues. With V trimmed by 5 bases and J by 4 bases, 16 bases remained unmatched.

In this sample, this clone turned up once. The chain carries TRBV4-1 and TRBJ1-2; D unresolved. Trimming left V 1 base short and J 7 bases short, with 13 bases between. Germline CDR1 MGHRA, CDR2 YSYEKL. The CDR3 runs 14 residues. For the CDR3, the DNA is TGCGCCAGCAGCCAAGGGGCAGGTTTAGGTGGCTACACCTTC. Amino acids: CASSQGAGLGGYTF.

The chain uses TRBV29-1 and TRBJ1-2, with D maybe TRBD1 (6 bases). Trimming took off 4 bases at V and 3 bases at J, with 9 bases between the two ends. The CDR3 is 12 residues long. Germline V gene data show CDR1 as SQVTM and CDR2 as ANQGSEA. CDR3 amino acids: CSVVKGDYGYTF. In DNA form, the CDR3 reads TGCAGCGTTGTGAAGGGGGACTATGGCTACACCTTC.

About this clone: In the same sample, other DNA sequences code for this CDR3. V is TRBV27 and J is TRBJ2-1, with 7 nucleotides matching TRBD2. CDR1 and CDR2 (germline): MNHEY, SMNVEV (reference sequence). V lost 3 bases to trimming and J lost 0 bases; unmatched junction nucleotides: 2. CDR3 length: 15 amino acids. The DNA for the CDR3 is TGTGCCAGCAGTTTGGGACTAAGCTCCTACAATGAGCAGTTCTTC. It encodes CASSLGLSSYNEQFF.

Comment on this clone: One junction end disagrees with the germline gene, perhaps due to a read error. Other DNA variants within this sample encode the same CDR3. The chain has TRBV18 and TRBJ1-1; D is ambiguous. This CDR3 comprises 14 residues. Germline V gene sequence: CDR1 KGHSH, CDR2 LQKENI. The CDR3 DNA reads TGTGCTAGCTCACCTTCGGAGTGGAACACTGAAGCTTTCTTT. Its protein product is CASSPSEWNTEAFF. Looking up the rest from reference TRBV18 and TRBJ1-1 gives the full variable domain: NAGVMQNPRHLVRRRGQEARLRCSPMKGHSHVYWYRQLPEEGLKFMVYLQKENIIDESGMPKERFSAEFPKEGPSILRIQQVVRGDSAAYFCASSPSEWNTEAFFGQGTRLTVV.

CDR3 DNA sequence: TGTGCCAGCAGTTTTAAGCTAGGTGTTTACGAGCAGTACTTC. It specifies CASSFKLGVYEQYF. J is TRBJ2-7 and V is TRBV27; D remains ambiguous. In germline, CDR1 is MNHEY, CDR2 SMNVEV (reference sequence). CDR3 size: 14 residues. Deletions cut 3 bases from V and 4 bases from J, with 13 bases between.

V is TRBV18 and J is TRBJ2-2; perhaps TRBD2 as D (6 bases). The germline CDR1 and CDR2 sequences are KGHSH and LQKENI. This CDR3 comprises 17 residues. Trimming took off 3 bases at V and 6 bases at J, with 20 bases between the two ends. CDR3 sequence (DNA): TGTGCCAGCTCACCCTCCGTGGGGAGGATTATACCCGGGGAGCTGTTTTTT. This encodes CASSPSVGRIIPGELFF.

This chain joins TRBV9 and TRBJ1-1; D is possibly TRBD1 (6 bases). Deletions cut 3 bases from V and 1 base from J, with 10 bases between. Germline V gene lookup returns CDR1 SGDLS and CDR2 YYNGEE. The CDR3 length is 14 residues. CDR3 region: CASSAGAPNTEAFF. The CDR3 nucleotides are TGTGCCAGCAGCGCAGGGGCCCCGAACACTGAAGCTTTCTTT.

This clone was found once. V and J are TRBV6-6 and TRBJ1-1, with unresolved D. Trimming took off 4 bases at V and 4 bases at J, with 10 bases between the two ends. The CDR3 spans 13 residues. Germline V gives CDR1 MNHNY, CDR2 SVGAGI (reference sequence). The CDR3 protein is CASSSTHSTEAFF. In DNA form, the CDR3 reads TGTGCCAGCAGTTCCACTCATTCCACTGAAGCTTTCTTT.